This T cell receptor (beta chain) was identified during a study of type 1 regulatory T cells. Study as a whole: An in vitro protocol generated T-allo10, a Tr1-enriched, alloantigen-specific CD4 T cell product. Overall study findings and caveats: Tr1 cells had a more restricted TCR repertoire than non-Tr1 cells.

On this clonotype itself: No antigen is known for it.

V was clipped by 0 bases and J by 6 bases, with 14 bases between them. Germline CDR1 DFQATT, CDR2 SNEGSKA (reference sequence). CDR3 length: 15 residues. TCRdb recomputed calls from the reads with MiXCR, one row per CDR3 protein. The repertoire holds about 60,000 distinct CDR3 sequences, with less than 70% as singletons. Sequencing input: cultured non-Tr1 T cells, either the whole culture or a sorted T cell fraction (not recorded which). The V and J genes are TRBV20-1 and TRBJ2-2; D is uncertain. This receptor was obtained from a human donor in good health. This chain's CDR3 is CSARDSGRYAGELFF. The CDR3 DNA reads as TGCAGTGCTAGAGATTCTGGTAGATATGCCGGGGAGCTGTTTTTT.